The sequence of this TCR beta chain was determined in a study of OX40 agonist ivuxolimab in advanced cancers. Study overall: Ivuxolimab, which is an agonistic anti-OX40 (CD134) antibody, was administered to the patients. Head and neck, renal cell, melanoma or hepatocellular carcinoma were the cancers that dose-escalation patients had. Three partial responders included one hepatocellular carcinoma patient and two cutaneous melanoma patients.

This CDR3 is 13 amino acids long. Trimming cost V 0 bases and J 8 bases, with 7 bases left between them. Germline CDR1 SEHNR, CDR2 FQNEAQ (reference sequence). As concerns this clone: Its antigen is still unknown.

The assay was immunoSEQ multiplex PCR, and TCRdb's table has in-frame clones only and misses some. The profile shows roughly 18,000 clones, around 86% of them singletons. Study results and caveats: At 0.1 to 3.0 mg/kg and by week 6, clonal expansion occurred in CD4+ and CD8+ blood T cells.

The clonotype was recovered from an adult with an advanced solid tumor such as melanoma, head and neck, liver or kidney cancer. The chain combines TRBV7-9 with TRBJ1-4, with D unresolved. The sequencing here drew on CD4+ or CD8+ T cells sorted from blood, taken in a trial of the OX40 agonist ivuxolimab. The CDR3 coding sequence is TGTGCCAGCAGCTTAGCGCTTAGAGAAAAACTGTTTTTT. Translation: CASSLALREKLFF.